The present TCR beta chain was sequenced within a study of shared clonotypes between healthy human individuals. Study results and limitations: It was the few donors that limited the genetic and exposure-history diversity represented.

Naive-designated CD8 cells lacked CD45RO, were positively enriched for CCR7, and omitted terminally differentiated effector memory CD45RA+ cells. The material for each subset, its genomic DNA, was split evenly across several immunoSEQ plates. Here immunoSEQ multiplex PCR was the method, and the copy in TCRdb shows in-frame clones only, minus some. This sample has approximately 600,000 clones, with about 95% found just once. Concerning this clone: Its cognate antigen is unknown.

Source material: naive CD8+ T cells sorted from blood. This receptor was taken from a woman aged 30 to 39 in good health.

CDR3: CASSLQGEVDGYTF. In nucleotides, the CDR3 is TGTGCCAGCAGCCTCCAGGGGGAAGTGGATGGCTACACCTTC. The J gene is TRBJ1-2, the V gene TRBV5-6, with TRBD1 matching 7 bases. The CDR3 has 14 residues. J was trimmed by 6 bases and V by 4 bases; bases with no gene match: 9. Looked up from germline, CDR1 is SGHDT and CDR2 is YYEEEE.